The rows below give T cell receptor beta chains drawn from one sample of a study of CD8+ T cells in alopecia areata. Profiling relied on immunoSEQ multiplex PCR, and the TCRdb table lists in-frame clones only, not all of them. The profile shows 170,000 or so clones, roughly 53% of them singletons. Sequenced here: CD8+ T cells sorted from blood, sampled at week 24, from a patient treated with tofacitinib. Receptor source: a human donor with alopecia areata. CDR3s leave out the opening cysteine and the closing phenylalanine or tryptophan.

TRBV5-6	NA	ASSLDVGEQY
TRBV29-1	TRBJ1-1	SVPKGAGEVQRTEAF
TRBV4-3	TRBJ2-7	ASSQTAGSYEQY
TRBV7-2	TRBJ1-2	ASSLAAGQTNYGYT
TRBV7-2	TRBJ2-7	ASSLGGSQVYEQY
TRBV10-3	TRBJ2-1	AISEGGGGTYNEQF
TRBV30	TRBJ1-5	AWSVRNSNQPQH
TRBV5-4	TRBJ2-7	ASSAGTRSYEQY
TRBV5-6	TRBJ2-3	ASSLALATDTQY
TRBV2	TRBJ2-1	ASSGPLRNEQF
TRBV5-1	TRBJ2-7	ASSLASAASAYEQY
TRBV7-8	TRBJ2-1	ASSLVEVANEQF
TRBV29-1	TRBJ1-2	SVPRPGYGYT
TRBV2	TRBJ2-7	ASSTSGGTGYEQY
TRBV9	TRBJ1-2	ASSVVERTDIAYYGYT
TRBV4-3	TRBJ1-5	ASSQDGYSNQPQH
TRBV5-6	TRBJ2-7	ASSGPTGPYEQY
TRBV5-6	TRBJ1-5	ASSLAHGVSNQPQH
TRBV7-9	TRBJ2-1	ASSEAGGEYNEQF
TRBV27	TRBJ1-5	ASSLGSSNQPQH